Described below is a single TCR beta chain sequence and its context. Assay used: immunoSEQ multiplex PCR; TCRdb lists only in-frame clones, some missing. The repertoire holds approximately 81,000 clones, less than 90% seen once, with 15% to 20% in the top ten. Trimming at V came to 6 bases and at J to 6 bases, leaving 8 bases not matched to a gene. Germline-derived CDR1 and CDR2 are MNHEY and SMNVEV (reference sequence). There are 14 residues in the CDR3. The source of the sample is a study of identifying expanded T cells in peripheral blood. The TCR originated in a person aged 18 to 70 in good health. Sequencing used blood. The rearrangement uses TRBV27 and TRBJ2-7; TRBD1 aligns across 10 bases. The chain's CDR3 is CASSGTGVLREQYF. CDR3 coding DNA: TGTGCCAGCAGCGGGACAGGGGTACTTCGCGAGCAGTACTTC.